The next 9 T cell receptor beta chains were all read from a single sample in a study of radiotherapy plus CTLA-4 blockade in lung cancer. Method: immunoSEQ multiplex PCR; TCRdb's copy keeps in-frame clones and lacks some. The table shows about 49,000 clones, with less than 85% occurring only once. Here the sequenced sample was peripheral blood, taken from a patient treated with radiotherapy plus ipilimumab. Every receptor here comes from a human donor with non-small cell lung cancer who had stable disease on radiotherapy plus ipilimumab.

The gene calls are TRBV7-2 and TRBJ1-4; D is perhaps TRBD1 (5 bases). The CDR3 is 13 amino acids. Germline CDR1 is SGHTA and CDR2 is FQGNSA. The V end was cut by 5 bases, the J end by 5 bases, with 9 bases between. DNA of the CDR3: TGTGCCAGCAGCGCTCAGGGAAATGAAAAACTGTTTTTT. Translating it yields CASSAQGNEKLFF.

The chain recombines TRBV6-1 with TRBJ1-2, with D tentatively TRBD1 (5 bases). The germline V gene has CDR1 MNHNS and CDR2 SASEGT. There are 15 residues in the CDR3. Trimming pared 1 base from V and 4 bases from J, leaving 13 bases between. The CDR3: CASSEVTGPLYGYTF. The CDR3 DNA is TGTGCCAGCAGTGAAGTCACGGGACCCCTCTATGGCTACACCTTC.

The J gene is TRBJ1-3, the V gene TRBV6-6; tentatively, D is TRBD1 (6 bases). In germline, CDR1 is MNHNY, CDR2 SVGAGI (reference sequence). The CDR3 consists of 12 residues. The V and J ends lost 8 bases and 4 bases respectively, with 9 bases between them. Here the CDR3 DNA reads TGTGCCAGCGCGGGACAAGGAAACACCATATATTTT. This codes for CASAGQGNTIYF.

The V gene is TRBV6-1, the J gene TRBJ1-5, with a tentative D call TRBD1 (5 bases). The V gene's germline CDR1 is MNHNS and CDR2 SASEGT. This CDR3 contains 15 residues. The ends were cut back, 4 bases at V and 4 bases at J, with 14 bases in the middle. The CDR3 region has the DNA TGTGCCAGCAGTGTCGCGCCGGGGGGTAATCAGCCCCAGCATTTT. Its protein is CASSVAPGGNQPQHF.

J is TRBJ1-1 and V is TRBV11-2; D possibly corresponds to TRBD1 (5 bases). The length of the CDR3 is 16 residues. Between the trimmed V and J ends, which lost 1 base and 0 bases, there was a span of 12 bases. Germline V CDR1 and CDR2: SGHAT, FQNNGV. CDR3 sequence reads: CASSLGDRGMNTEAFF. Here the CDR3 DNA reads TGTGCCAGCAGCTTAGGGGATCGGGGCATGAACACTGAAGCTTTCTTT. Full variable domain (outside the CDR3, taken from reference TRBV11-2 and TRBJ1-1): EAGVAQSPRYKIIEKRQSVAFWCNPISGHATLYWYQQILGQGPKLLIQFQNNGVVDDSQLPKDRFSAERLKGVDSTLKIQPAKLEDSAVYLCASSLGDRGMNTEAFFGQGTRLTVV.

The V gene is TRBV7-2, the J gene TRBJ1-3, with TRBD1 matching 8 bases. The CDR3 loop spans 15 amino acids. The V gene's germline CDR1 is SGHTA and CDR2 FQGNSA. Losses at the gene ends were 5 bases for V and 6 bases for J; bases not matched to a gene: 9. This chain's CDR3 is CASSPGGLQENTIYF. CDR3 nucleotide sequence: TGTGCCAGCAGCCCAGGGGGCCTCCAGGAAAACACCATATATTTT.

There are a few counts of this clone. The V gene is TRBV27, the J gene TRBJ1-6, with D unclear. The CDR3 totals 15 residues. In germline, CDR1 is MNHEY, CDR2 SMNVEV (reference sequence). Trimming took off 5 bases at V and 0 bases at J, with 8 bases between the two ends. The CDR3 spells CASSKPGSYNSPLHF. The CDR3, as DNA: TGTGCCAGCAGTAAACCCGGCTCCTATAATTCACCCCTCCACTTT.

This clone was recorded a few times. The CDR3: CASSLARGSYNEQFF. CDR3 bases: TGTGCCAGCAGTCTGGCCCGCGGGTCCTACAATGAGCAGTTCTTC. The chain uses TRBV7-2 and TRBJ2-1; D perhaps matches TRBD2 (5 bases). Germline loops: CDR1 SGHTA, CDR2 FQGNSA. V gave up 6 bases and J gave up 1 base, with 13 bases separating them. The CDR3 is 15 residues long.

This rearrangement joins TRBV6-6 to TRBJ2-4, with D perhaps TRBD1 (5 bases). The CDR3 covers 14 residues. Between the trimmed V and J ends, which lost 4 bases and 9 bases, there was a span of 16 bases. Germline assignment: CDR1 MNHNY and CDR2 SVGAGI (reference sequence). CDR3 sequence (DNA): TGTGCCAGCAGTTTGGCAGGGCAGGGTACCATTCAGTACTTC. Translation: CASSLAGQGTIQYF.